The clone carrying this T cell receptor (beta chain) has just one count. Unique molecular identifiers tagged the TCRbeta library. One entry per CDR3 protein, called by TCRdb with MiXCR from the PCR reads. The table has around 340,000 distinct CDR3 sequences, less than 15% seen once. CDR1 is MNHEY and CDR2 is SMNVEV in the germline V gene (reference sequence). This CDR3 has 14 residues. V lost 5 bases to trimming and J lost 5 bases, with 13 bases between them. The data were taken from a study of T-cell reconstitution after alpha-beta-depleted transplantation in children. The chain joins TRBV27 to TRBJ2-1; D call uncertain. This receptor was obtained from a human donor who donated a stem cell graft to a child with Fanconi anemia. Here the sequenced sample was PBMCs, taken from the stem cell graft. The DNA for the CDR3 is TGTGCCAGCAGTCCCCTGGGATATGACAATGAGCAGTTCTTC. Its protein is CASSPLGYDNEQFF.